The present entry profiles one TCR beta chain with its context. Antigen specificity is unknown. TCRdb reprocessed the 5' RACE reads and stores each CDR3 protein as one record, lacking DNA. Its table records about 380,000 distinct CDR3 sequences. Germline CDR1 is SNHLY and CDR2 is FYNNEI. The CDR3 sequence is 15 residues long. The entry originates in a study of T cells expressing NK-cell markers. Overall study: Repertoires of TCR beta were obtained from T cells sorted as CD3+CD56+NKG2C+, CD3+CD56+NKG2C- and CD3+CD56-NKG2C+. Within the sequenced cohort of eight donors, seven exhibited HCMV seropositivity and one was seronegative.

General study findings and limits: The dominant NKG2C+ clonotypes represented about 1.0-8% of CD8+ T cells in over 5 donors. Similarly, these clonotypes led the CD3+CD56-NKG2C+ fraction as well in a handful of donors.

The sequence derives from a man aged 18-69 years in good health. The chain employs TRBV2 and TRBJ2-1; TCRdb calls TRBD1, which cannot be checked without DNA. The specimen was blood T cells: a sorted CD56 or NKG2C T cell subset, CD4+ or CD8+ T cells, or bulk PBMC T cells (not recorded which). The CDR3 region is CASSDGGATYNEQFF.